The clone carrying this T cell receptor (beta chain) has a count of ten or more. MiXCR, run by TCRdb on the 5' RACE reads, gives a single entry per CDR3 protein. The sample lists 55,000 to 65,000 distinct CDR3 sequences, roughly 16% seen once, with less than 6% in the top ten. The source of the sample is a study of T cells of healthy individuals. V was trimmed by 6 bases and J by 7 bases, leaving 10 bases between them. Germline CDR1 reads DFQATT; CDR2 reads SNEGSKA (reference sequence). CDR3 size: 11 residues. The V and J genes are TRBV20-1 and TRBJ2-1; tentatively, D is TRBD2 (6 bases). The receptor's source is a human donor in good health. The DNA for the CDR3 is TGCAGTGCCGGACTAACTAATGAGCAGTTCTTC. Amino acids: CSAGLTNEQFF.